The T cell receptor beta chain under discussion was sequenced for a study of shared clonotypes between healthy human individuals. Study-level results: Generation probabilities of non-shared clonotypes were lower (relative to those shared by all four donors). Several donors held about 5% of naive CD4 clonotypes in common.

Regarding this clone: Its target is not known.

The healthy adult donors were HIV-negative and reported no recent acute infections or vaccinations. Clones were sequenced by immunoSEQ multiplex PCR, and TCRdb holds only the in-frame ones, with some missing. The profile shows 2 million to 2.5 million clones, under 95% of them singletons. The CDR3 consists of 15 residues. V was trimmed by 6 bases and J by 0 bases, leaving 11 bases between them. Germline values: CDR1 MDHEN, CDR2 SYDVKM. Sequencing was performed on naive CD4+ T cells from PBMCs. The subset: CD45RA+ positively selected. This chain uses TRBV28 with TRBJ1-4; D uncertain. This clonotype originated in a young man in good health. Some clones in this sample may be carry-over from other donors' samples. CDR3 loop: CASSPGSATNEKLFF. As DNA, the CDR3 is TGTGCCAGCAGCCCCGGAAGTGCAACTAATGAAAAACTGTTTTTT.